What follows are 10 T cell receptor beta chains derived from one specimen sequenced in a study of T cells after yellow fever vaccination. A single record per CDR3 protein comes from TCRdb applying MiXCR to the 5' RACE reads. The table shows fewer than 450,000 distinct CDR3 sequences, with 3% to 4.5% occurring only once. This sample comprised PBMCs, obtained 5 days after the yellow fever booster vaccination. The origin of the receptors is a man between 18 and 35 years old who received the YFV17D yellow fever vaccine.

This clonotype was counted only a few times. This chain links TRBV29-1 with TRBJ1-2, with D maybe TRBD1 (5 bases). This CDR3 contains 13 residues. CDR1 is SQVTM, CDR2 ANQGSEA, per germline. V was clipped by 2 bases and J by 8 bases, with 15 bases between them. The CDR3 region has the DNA TGCAGCGTTGAAAATCGGGGGTTGGGCGGCTACACCTTC. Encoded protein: CSVENRGLGGYTF.

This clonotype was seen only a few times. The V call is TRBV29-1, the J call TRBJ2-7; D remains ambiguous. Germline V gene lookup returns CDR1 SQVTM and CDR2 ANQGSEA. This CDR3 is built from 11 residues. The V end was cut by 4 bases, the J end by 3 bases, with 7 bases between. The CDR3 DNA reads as TGCAGCGTTGGTCATTACTACGAGCAGTACTTC. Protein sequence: CSVGHYYEQYF.

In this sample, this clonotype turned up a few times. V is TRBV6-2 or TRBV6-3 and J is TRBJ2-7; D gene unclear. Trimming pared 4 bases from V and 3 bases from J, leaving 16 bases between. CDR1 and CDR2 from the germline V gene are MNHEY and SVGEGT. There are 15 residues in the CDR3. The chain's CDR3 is CASSSRAPPDYEQYF. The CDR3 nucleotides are TGTGCCAGCAGTTCTAGGGCTCCCCCTGACTACGAGCAGTACTTC.

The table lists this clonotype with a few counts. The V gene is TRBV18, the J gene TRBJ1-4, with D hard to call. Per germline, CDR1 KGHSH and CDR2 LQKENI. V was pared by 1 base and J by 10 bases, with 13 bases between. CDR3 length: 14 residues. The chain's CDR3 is CASSPLGGDRKLFF. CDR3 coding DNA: TGTGCCAGCTCACCACTTGGCGGGGATCGAAAACTGTTTTTT.

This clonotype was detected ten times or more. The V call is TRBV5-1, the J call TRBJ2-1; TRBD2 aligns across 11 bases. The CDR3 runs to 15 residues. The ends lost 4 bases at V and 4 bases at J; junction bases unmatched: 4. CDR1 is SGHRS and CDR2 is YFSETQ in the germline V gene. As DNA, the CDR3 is TGCGCCAGCAGCGAAACTAGCGGGGGATACAATGAGCAGTTCTTC. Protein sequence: CASSETSGGYNEQFF.

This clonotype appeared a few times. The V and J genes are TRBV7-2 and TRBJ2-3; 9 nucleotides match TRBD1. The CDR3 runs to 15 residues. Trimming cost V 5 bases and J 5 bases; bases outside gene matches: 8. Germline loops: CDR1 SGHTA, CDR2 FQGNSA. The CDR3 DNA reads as TGTGCCAGCAGCCTAGTAGGGACAGGGAAAGATACGCAGTATTTT. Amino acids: CASSLVGTGKDTQYF.

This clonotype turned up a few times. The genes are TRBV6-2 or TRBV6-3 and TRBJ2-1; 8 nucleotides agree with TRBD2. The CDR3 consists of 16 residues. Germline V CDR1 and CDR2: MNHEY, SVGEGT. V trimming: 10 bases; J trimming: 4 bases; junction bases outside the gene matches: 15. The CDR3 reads CATIDLLGGGYNEQFF. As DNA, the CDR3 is TGTGCCACCATAGACCTCCTGGGCGGGGGGTACAATGAGCAGTTCTTC.

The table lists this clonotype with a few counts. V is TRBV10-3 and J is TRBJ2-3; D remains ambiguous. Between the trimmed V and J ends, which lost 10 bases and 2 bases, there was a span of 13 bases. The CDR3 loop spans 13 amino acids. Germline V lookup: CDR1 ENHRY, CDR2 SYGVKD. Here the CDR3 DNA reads TGTGCCACCCTGGGTGGCCCCACAGATACGCAGTATTTT. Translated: CATLGGPTDTQYF.

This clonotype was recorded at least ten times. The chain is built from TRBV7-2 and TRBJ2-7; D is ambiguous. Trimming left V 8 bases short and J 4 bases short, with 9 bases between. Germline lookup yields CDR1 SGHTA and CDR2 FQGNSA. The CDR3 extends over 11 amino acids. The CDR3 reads CASSWAYEQYF. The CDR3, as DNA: TGTGCCAGCTCATGGGCTTACGAGCAGTACTTC. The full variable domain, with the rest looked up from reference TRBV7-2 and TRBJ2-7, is GAGVSQSPSNKVTEKGKDVELRCDPISGHTALYWYRQSLGQGLEFLIYFQGNSAPDKSGLPSDRFSAERTGGSVSTLTIQRTQQEDSAVYLCASSWAYEQYFGPGTRLTVT.

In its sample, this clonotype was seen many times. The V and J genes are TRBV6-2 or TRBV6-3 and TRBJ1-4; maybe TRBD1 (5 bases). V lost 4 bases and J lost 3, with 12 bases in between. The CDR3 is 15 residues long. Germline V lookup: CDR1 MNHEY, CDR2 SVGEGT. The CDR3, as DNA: TGTGCCAGCAGTTCGGGGACGGGATCTAATGAAAAACTGTTTTTT. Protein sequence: CASSSGTGSNEKLFF.